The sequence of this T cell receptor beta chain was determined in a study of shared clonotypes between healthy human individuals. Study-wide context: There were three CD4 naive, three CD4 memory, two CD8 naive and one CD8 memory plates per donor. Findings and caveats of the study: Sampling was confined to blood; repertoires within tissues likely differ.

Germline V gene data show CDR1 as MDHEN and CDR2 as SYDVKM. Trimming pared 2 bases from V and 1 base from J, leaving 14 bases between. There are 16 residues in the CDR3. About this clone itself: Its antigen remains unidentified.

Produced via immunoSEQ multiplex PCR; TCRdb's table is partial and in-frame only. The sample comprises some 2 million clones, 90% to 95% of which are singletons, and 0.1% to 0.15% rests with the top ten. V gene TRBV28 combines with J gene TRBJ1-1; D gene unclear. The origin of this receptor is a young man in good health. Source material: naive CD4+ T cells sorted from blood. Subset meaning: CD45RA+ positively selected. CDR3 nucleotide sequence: TGTGCCAGCAGTTTAGCCGGGGATGGAGAGAACACTGAAGCTTTCTTT. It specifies CASSLAGDGENTEAFF. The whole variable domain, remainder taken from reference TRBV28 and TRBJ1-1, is DVKVTQSSRYLVKRTGEKVFLECVQDMDHENMFWYRQDPGLGLRLIYFSYDVKMKEKGDIPEGYSVSREKKERFSLILESASTNQTSMYLCASSLAGDGENTEAFFGQGTRLTVV.